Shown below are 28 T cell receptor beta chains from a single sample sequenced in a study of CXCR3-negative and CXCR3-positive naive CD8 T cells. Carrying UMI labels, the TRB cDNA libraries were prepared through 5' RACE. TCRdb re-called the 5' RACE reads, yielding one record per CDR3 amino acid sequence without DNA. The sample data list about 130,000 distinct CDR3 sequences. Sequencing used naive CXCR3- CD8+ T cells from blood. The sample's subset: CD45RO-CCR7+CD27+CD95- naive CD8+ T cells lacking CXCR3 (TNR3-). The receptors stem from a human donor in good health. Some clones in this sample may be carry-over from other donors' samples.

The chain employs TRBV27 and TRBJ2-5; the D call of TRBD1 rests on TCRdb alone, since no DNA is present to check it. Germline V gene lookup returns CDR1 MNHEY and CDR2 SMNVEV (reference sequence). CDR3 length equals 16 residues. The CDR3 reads CASSTFQPGGLETQYF.

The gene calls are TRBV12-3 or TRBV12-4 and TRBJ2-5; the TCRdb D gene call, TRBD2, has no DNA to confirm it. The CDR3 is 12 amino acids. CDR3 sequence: CASSSGLETQYF.

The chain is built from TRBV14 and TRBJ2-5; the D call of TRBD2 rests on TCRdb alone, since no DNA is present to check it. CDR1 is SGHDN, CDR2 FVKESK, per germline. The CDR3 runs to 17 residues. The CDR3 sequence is CASSLRTSATGKETQYF. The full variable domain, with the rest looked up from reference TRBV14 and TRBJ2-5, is EAGVTQFPSHSVIEKGQTVTLRCDPISGHDNLYWYRRVMGKEIKFLLHFVKESKQDESGMPNNRFLAERTGGTYSTLKVQPAELEDSGVYFCASSLRTSATGKETQYFGPGTRLLVL.

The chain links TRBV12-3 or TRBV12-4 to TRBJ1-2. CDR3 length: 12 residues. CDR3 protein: CASSSETYGYTF.

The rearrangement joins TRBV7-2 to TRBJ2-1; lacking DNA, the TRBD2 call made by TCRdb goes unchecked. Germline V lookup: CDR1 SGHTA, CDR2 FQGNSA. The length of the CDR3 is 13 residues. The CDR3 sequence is CASSFPSHNEQFF.

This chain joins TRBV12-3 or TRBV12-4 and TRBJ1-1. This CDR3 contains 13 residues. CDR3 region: CASTQTSGTEAFF.

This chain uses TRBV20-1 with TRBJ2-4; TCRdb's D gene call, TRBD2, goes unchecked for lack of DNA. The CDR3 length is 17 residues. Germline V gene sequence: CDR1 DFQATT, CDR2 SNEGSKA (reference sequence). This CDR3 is CSASTSGGAAAKNIQYF.

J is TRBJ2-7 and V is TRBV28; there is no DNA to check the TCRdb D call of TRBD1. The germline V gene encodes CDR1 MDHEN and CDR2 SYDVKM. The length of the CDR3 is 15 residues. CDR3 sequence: CASRVDGTLSYEQYF.

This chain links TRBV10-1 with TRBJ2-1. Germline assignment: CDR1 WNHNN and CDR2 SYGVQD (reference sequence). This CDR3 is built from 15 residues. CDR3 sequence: CASSESARPYNEQFF.

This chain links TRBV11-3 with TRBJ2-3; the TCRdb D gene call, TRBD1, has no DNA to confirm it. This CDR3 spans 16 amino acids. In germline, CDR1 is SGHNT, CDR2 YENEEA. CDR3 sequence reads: CASSSTTGVRTDTQYF.

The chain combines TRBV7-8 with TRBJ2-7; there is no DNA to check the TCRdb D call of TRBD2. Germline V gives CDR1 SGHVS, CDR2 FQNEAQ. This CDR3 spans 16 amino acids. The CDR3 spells CASSTRRSGGSYEQYF.

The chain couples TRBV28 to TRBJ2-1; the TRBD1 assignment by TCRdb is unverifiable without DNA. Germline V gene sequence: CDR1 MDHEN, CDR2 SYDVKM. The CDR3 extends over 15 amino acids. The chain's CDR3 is CASSLRGRPLDEQFF.

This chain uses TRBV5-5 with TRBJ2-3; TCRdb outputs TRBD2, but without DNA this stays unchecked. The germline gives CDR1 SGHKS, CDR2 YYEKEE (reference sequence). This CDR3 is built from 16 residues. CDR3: CASSNLAGVLTDTQYF.

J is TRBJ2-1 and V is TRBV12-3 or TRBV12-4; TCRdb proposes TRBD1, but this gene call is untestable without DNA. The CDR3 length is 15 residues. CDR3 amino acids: CASNTGRGHGNEQFF.

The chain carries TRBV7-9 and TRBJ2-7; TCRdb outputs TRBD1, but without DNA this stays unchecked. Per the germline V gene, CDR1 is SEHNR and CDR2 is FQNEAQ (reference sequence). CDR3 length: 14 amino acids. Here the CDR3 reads CASSSGTDSYEQYF.

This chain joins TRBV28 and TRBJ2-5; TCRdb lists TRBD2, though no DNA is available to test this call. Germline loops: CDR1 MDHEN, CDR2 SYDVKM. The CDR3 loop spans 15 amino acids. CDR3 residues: CASSLLAGVYETQYF.

The CDR3 region is CATHRTENTEAFF. The gene calls are TRBV19 and TRBJ1-1; TCRdb's assignment of TRBD1 cannot be checked, as there is no DNA. Germline lookup yields CDR1 LNHDA and CDR2 SQIVND (reference sequence). There are 13 residues in the CDR3.

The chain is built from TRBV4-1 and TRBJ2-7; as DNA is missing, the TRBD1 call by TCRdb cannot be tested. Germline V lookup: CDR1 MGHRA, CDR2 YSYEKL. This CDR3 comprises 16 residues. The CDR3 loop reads CASSETPGALSYEQYF.

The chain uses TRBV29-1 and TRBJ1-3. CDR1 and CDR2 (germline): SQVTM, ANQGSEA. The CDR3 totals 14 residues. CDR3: CSVEMPNSGNTIYF.

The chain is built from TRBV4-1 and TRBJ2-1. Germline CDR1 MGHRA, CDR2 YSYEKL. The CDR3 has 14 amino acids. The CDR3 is CASSYGSSYNEQFF.

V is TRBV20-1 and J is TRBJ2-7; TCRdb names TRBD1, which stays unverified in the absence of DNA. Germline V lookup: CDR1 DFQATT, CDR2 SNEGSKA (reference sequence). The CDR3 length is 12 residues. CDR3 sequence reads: CSAPDGTYEQYF.

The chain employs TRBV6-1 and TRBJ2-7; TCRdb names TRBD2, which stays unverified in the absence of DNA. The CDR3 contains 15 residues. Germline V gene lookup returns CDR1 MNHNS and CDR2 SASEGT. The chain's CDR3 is CASNKLAGRTYEQYF.

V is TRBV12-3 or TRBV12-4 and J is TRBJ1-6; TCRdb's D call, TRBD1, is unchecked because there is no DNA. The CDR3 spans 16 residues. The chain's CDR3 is CASSPGDLSYNSPLHF.

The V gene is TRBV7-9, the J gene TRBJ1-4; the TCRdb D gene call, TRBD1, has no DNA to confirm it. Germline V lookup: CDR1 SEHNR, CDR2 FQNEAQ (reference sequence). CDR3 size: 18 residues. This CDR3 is CASFKTATVGTTNEKLFF.

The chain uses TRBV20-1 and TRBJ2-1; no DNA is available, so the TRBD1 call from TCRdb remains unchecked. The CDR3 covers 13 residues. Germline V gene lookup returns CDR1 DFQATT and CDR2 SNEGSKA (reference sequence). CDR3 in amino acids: CSARSWGSNEQFF.

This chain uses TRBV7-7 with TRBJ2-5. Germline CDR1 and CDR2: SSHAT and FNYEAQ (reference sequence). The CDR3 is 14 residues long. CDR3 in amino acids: CASSFTLVGETQYF.

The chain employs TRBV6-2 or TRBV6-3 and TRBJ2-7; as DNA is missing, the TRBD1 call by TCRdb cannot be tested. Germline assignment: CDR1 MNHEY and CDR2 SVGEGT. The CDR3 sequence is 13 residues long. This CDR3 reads CASSWDRALEQYF.

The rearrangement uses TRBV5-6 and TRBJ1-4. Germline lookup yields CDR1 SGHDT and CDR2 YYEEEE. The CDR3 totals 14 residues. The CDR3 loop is CASSLDRNNEKLFF.